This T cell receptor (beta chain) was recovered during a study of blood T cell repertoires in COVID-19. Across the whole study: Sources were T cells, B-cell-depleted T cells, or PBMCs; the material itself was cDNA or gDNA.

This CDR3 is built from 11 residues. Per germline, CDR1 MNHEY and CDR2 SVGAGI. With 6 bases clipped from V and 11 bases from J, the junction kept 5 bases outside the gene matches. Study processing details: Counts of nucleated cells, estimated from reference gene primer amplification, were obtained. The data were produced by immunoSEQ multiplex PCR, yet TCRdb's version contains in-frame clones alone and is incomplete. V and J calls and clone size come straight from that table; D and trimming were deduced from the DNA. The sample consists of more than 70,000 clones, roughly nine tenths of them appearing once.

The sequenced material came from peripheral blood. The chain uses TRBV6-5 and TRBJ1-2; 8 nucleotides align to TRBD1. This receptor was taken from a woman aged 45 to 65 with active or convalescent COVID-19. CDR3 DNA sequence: TGTGCCAGCAGAGACAGGGGAAAGTACACCTTC. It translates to CASRDRGKYTF.